What follows are 14 T cell receptor beta chains derived from one specimen sequenced in a study of blood T cell repertoires in COVID-19. Using immunoSEQ multiplex PCR, the repertoire was profiled, and TCRdb retains in-frame clones only, with some absent. The data show about 440,000 clones, roughly 90% seen once. Sequencing used peripheral blood. These receptors came from a woman aged 25 to 39 with acute or convalescent COVID-19.

The rearrangement links TRBV5-6 to TRBJ2-5, with 10 nucleotides matching TRBD1. V trimming: 2 bases; J trimming: 2 bases; junction bases outside the gene matches: 6. Germline V gene sequence: CDR1 SGHDT, CDR2 YYEEEE. CDR3 size: 16 residues. CDR3 region: CASSFGDRGGQETQYF. In DNA form, the CDR3 reads TGTGCCAGCAGCTTCGGGGACAGGGGAGGGCAAGAGACCCAGTACTTC. The full variable domain, its missing parts supplied by reference TRBV5-6 and TRBJ2-5, is DAGVTQSPTHLIKTRGQQVTLRCSPKSGHDTVSWYQQALGQGPQFIFQYYEEEERQRGNFPDRFSGHQFPNYSSELNVNALLLGDSALYLCASSFGDRGGQETQYFGPGTRLLVL.

V is TRBV10-3 and J is TRBJ1-3, with D possibly TRBD1 on 5 matching bases. The CDR3 length is 14 residues. Trimming pared 9 bases from V and 0 bases from J, leaving 12 bases between. Germline loops: CDR1 ENHRY, CDR2 SYGVKD. In nucleotides, the CDR3 is TGTGCCATACGGGGGACCGGCTCTGGAAACACCATATATTTT. This translates into CAIRGTGSGNTIYF.

This clone has just one count. The genes are TRBV5-6 and TRBJ2-2; TRBD1 matches at 9 bases. Per the germline V gene, CDR1 is SGHDT and CDR2 is YYEEEE. Losses at the gene ends were 4 bases for V and 3 bases for J; bases not matched to a gene: 7. The CDR3 extends over 16 amino acids. The CDR3, as DNA: TGTGCCAGCAGCCAGGACAGGGGACGGGACACCGGGGAGCTGTTTTTT. Translated: CASSQDRGRDTGELFF. Full variable domain (missing parts from reference TRBV5-6 and TRBJ2-2): DAGVTQSPTHLIKTRGQQVTLRCSPKSGHDTVSWYQQALGQGPQFIFQYYEEEERQRGNFPDRFSGHQFPNYSSELNVNALLLGDSALYLCASSQDRGRDTGELFFGEGSRLTVL.

The V call is TRBV29-1, the J call TRBJ2-5; 12 positions match TRBD2. Germline CDR1 reads SQVTM; CDR2 reads ANQGSEA. The junction had 18 bases not matched to a gene; V was cut back by 4 bases and J by 3 bases. This CDR3 region has 19 residues. The CDR3 coding sequence is TGCAGCGTTGTACGATACTTATCCCCTACTAGCGGGGGGAAAGAGACCCAGTACTTC. This encodes CSVVRYLSPTSGGKETQYF.

The chain recombines TRBV6-6 with TRBJ1-6; 9 bases agree with TRBD1. The CDR3 totals 13 residues. Trimming at V came to 9 bases and at J to 7 bases, leaving 4 bases not matched to a gene. Per the germline V gene, CDR1 is MNHNY and CDR2 is SVGAGI (reference sequence). The CDR3: CASQGQGNSPLHF. The CDR3 DNA reads as TGTGCCAGTCAGGGACAGGGAAATTCACCCCTCCACTTT.

The chain is built from TRBV11-2 and TRBJ1-4; D gene ambiguous. Germline V gene sequence: CDR1 SGHAT, CDR2 FQNNGV. The ends were cut back, 5 bases at V and 7 bases at J, with 17 bases in the middle. CDR3 length: 15 residues. CDR3 sequence reads: CASSPGLLRSEKLFF. The CDR3, as DNA: TGTGCCAGCAGCCCAGGTCTCCTTCGAAGTGAAAAACTGTTTTTT. Based on the CDR3 plus reference TRBV11-2 and TRBJ1-4, the full variable domain is EAGVAQSPRYKIIEKRQSVAFWCNPISGHATLYWYQQILGQGPKLLIQFQNNGVVDDSQLPKDRFSAERLKGVDSTLKIQPAKLEDSAVYLCASSPGLLRSEKLFFGSGTQLSVL.

This clone appeared a single time. The V call is TRBV29-1, the J call TRBJ2-3; D is perhaps TRBD1 (6 bases). The CDR3 consists of 19 residues. The ends were cut back, 1 base at V and 0 bases at J, with 23 bases in the middle. Germline V gene lookup returns CDR1 SQVTM and CDR2 ANQGSEA. CDR3 protein: CSVEGGLSRDAGSTDTQYF. The CDR3 region has the DNA TGCAGCGTTGAAGGGGGGCTTTCCCGGGACGCCGGAAGCACAGATACGCAGTATTTT.

The rearrangement joins TRBV7-6 to TRBJ2-1; a weak D match, TRBD2 (6 bases). The CDR3 consists of 19 residues. V was pared by 5 bases and J by 9 bases, with 32 bases between. In germline, CDR1 is SGHVS, CDR2 FNYEAQ. The CDR3 loop reads CASSPGVAVPLRGRGEQFF. As DNA, the CDR3 is TGTGCCAGCAGCCCCGGGGTAGCGGTGCCCCTACGGGGCCGGGGTGAGCAGTTCTTC.

The chain recombines TRBV6-2 or TRBV6-3 with TRBJ2-1; a weak D match, TRBD1 (5 bases). Trimming cost V 4 bases and J 5 bases, with 9 bases left between them. Germline values: CDR1 MNHEY, CDR2 SVGEGT. This CDR3 region has 13 residues. For the CDR3, the DNA is TGTGCCAGCAGTTCAGGGCTGAACAATGAGCAGTTCTTC. Translating gives CASSSGLNNEQFF.

The genes are TRBV2 and TRBJ2-7; D remains unclear. V was clipped by 1 base and J by 0 bases, with 4 bases between them. Germline values: CDR1 SNHLY, CDR2 FYNNEI. The CDR3 extends over 13 amino acids. In DNA, the CDR3 is TGTGCCAGCAGTGAAGTCGTCTCCTACGAGCAGTACTTC. Translation: CASSEVVSYEQYF. The full variable domain, with the rest looked up from reference TRBV2 and TRBJ2-7, is EPEVTQTPSHQVTQMGQEVILRCVPISNHLYFYWYRQILGQKVEFLVSFYNNEISEKSEIFDDQFSVERPDGSNFTLKIRSTKLEDSAMYFCASSEVVSYEQYFGPGTRLTVT.

This chain connects TRBV28 to TRBJ1-1; 10 bases agree with TRBD1. J was trimmed by 3 bases and V by 4 bases; bases with no gene match: 8. This CDR3 spans 16 amino acids. The germline CDR1 and CDR2 sequences are MDHEN and SYDVKM. CDR3 in amino acids: CASSSTGQGVDTEAFF. The CDR3 coding sequence is TGTGCCAGCAGTTCAACCGGACAGGGGGTGGACACTGAAGCTTTCTTT.

The chain has TRBV19 and TRBJ1-1, with D unclear. V dropped 7 bases and J dropped 1 base, with 22 bases sitting between them. Looked up from germline, CDR1 is LNHDA and CDR2 is SQIVND (reference sequence). This CDR3 has 17 amino acids. The CDR3 protein is CASTNGLSYGKNTEAFF. The DNA of the CDR3 is TGTGCCAGTACTAATGGGTTATCGTACGGGAAGAACACTGAAGCTTTCTTT.

The chain joins TRBV2 to TRBJ2-2; TRBD2 matches at 7 bases. Trimming cost V 8 bases and J 6 bases; bases outside gene matches: 12. Germline V CDR1 and CDR2: SNHLY, FYNNEI. The CDR3 extends over 15 amino acids. The CDR3 nucleotides are TGTGCCAGCGCAAGGGGACTCAGCGGGGCCGGGGAGCTGTTTTTT. Amino acid sequence: CASARGLSGAGELFF.

The gene calls are TRBV19 and TRBJ1-2; unclear D gene. Germline CDR1 LNHDA, CDR2 SQIVND (reference sequence). V was trimmed by 7 bases and J by 2 bases, leaving 11 bases between them. This CDR3 is built from 13 residues. This CDR3 is CASTKRLNYGYTF. CDR3 sequence (DNA): TGTGCCAGTACGAAGCGTCTCAACTATGGCTACACCTTC.